Presented here are 22 T cell receptor beta chains from one specimen sequenced in a study of T cells in Graves' hyperthyroidism and ophthalmopathy. The CDR3 regions of TCR beta were amplified from RNA transcripts. With the HTBI primer set, the TCR CDR3 went through a first round of RT-PCR. TCRdb re-called the multiplex PCR reads with MiXCR, one entry per CDR3 protein. Of around 490,000 distinct CDR3 sequences detected, about 20% appear once; the ten largest clones hold 47%. Material: blood. Receptors originate from a man aged 40-49 years with Graves' ophthalmopathy.

There are many counts of this clonotype. The chain uses TRBV5-1 and TRBJ2-2, with 9 nucleotides matching TRBD2. V was clipped by 6 bases and J by 4 bases; unmatched bases: 13. The CDR3 spans 17 residues. CDR1 is SGHRS, CDR2 YFSETQ, per germline. The CDR3 sequence: CASTTGGRAALTGELFF. CDR3 DNA sequence: TGCGCCAGCACGACTGGCGGGAGGGCCGCCCTCACCGGGGAGCTGTTTTTT.

This clonotype was seen at least ten times. The chain combines TRBV24-1 with TRBJ2-7; D gene ambiguous. The germline CDR1 and CDR2 sequences are KGHDR and SFDVKD. The CDR3 has 15 residues. The ends were cut back, 3 bases at V and 0 bases at J, with 11 bases in the middle. The CDR3 spells CATSDNAGNSYEQYF. The DNA of the CDR3 is TGTGCCACCAGTGATAATGCCGGCAACTCCTACGAGCAGTACTTC.

The chain is built from TRBV7-9 and TRBJ2-5; D unresolved. Trimming removed 7 bases at V and 3 bases at J, with 12 bases between. The CDR3 sequence is 13 residues long. The germline V gene encodes CDR1 SEHNR and CDR2 FQNEAQ (reference sequence). The CDR3 region is CASKPGMEETQYF. Here the CDR3 DNA reads TGTGCCAGCAAGCCCGGAATGGAAGAGACCCAGTACTTC. Full variable domain (remainder filled in from reference TRBV7-9 and TRBJ2-5): DTGVSQNPRHKITKRGQNVTFRCDPISEHNRLYWYRQTLGQGPEFLTYFQNEAQLEKSRLLSDRFSAERPKGSFSTLEIQRTEQGDSAMYLCASKPGMEETQYFGPGTRLLVL.

The chain recombines TRBV14 with TRBJ2-7; 9 bases are shared with TRBD2. Unmatched junction bases numbered 8, after V lost 4 bases and J lost 4 bases. The CDR3 has 15 residues. Germline-derived CDR1 and CDR2 are SGHDN and FVKESK. The CDR3 protein is CASSLPLAGDYEQYF. In DNA form, the CDR3 reads TGTGCCAGCAGCCTACCCTTAGCGGGGGATTACGAGCAGTACTTC.

This clonotype was counted many times. The rearrangement links TRBV28 to TRBJ2-5; D is possibly TRBD2 (5 bases). Trimming cost V 6 bases and J 6 bases, with 17 bases left between them. The CDR3 has 14 amino acids. CDR1 is MDHEN, CDR2 SYDVKM, per germline. Here the CDR3 DNA reads TGTGCCAGCAGGCCTACGGGGATTGAAAAGACCCAGTACTTC. It is translated as CASRPTGIEKTQYF.

This clonotype was recorded at least ten times. V and J are TRBV11-1 and TRBJ2-5; possible D gene TRBD1, 5 bases. The CDR3 runs to 14 residues. V was shortened by 6 bases and J by 1 base, with 12 bases between the two germline ends. Germline-derived CDR1 and CDR2 are SGHAT and FQDESV (reference sequence). CDR3 sequence reads: CASSTREGQETQYF. CDR3 nucleotides: TGTGCCAGCAGTACCAGGGAAGGCCAAGAGACCCAGTACTTC.

This clonotype appeared many times. The V and J genes are TRBV30 and TRBJ2-7; 7 bases map to TRBD1. The CDR3 is made up of 12 amino acids. Germline trimming cut 7 bases from V and 1 base from J; bases unmatched to any gene: 4. Germline-derived CDR1 and CDR2 are GTSNPN and SVGIG (reference sequence). The DNA for the CDR3 is TGTGCCTTCCGGACAGGTTCCTACGAGCAGTACTTC. This encodes CAFRTGSYEQYF.

This clonotype was observed many times. The chain links TRBV2 to TRBJ1-1, with D possibly matching TRBD1 (6 bases). The CDR3 length is 15 residues. Looked up from germline, CDR1 is SNHLY and CDR2 is FYNNEI. Trimming cost V 5 bases and J 0 bases, with 13 bases left between them. The CDR3 here is CASSPNRAVNTEAFF. The CDR3 DNA reads as TGTGCCAGCAGTCCCAACAGGGCGGTGAACACTGAAGCTTTCTTT. Variable domain in full (rest from reference TRBV2 and TRBJ1-1): EPEVTQTPSHQVTQMGQEVILRCVPISNHLYFYWYRQILGQKVEFLVSFYNNEISEKSEIFDDQFSVERPDGSNFTLKIRSTKLEDSAMYFCASSPNRAVNTEAFFGQGTRLTVV.

This clonotype was detected many times. The chain joins TRBV13 to TRBJ1-4; TRBD1 is a possible D gene (5 bases). This CDR3 region has 16 residues. From germline, CDR1 is PRHDT and CDR2 FYEKMQ (reference sequence). Trimming took off 3 bases at V and 5 bases at J, with 16 bases between the two ends. CDR3 in amino acids: CASSFGTPTPNEKLFF. CDR3 coding DNA: TGTGCCAGCAGCTTCGGGACCCCGACGCCGAATGAAAAACTGTTTTTT.

The sample holds many counts of this clonotype. V and J are TRBV3-1 and TRBJ2-4; D gene ambiguous. CDR3 length: 14 amino acids. Between the trimmed V and J ends, which lost 4 bases and 1 base, there was a span of 8 bases. Germline values: CDR1 LGHDT, CDR2 YNNKEL (reference sequence). The CDR3 DNA is TGTGCCAGCAGCCCCCATGGGGCCAAAAACATTCAGTACTTC. The encoded protein is CASSPHGAKNIQYF.

J is TRBJ1-2 and V is TRBV7-9; D is perhaps TRBD1 (6 bases). This CDR3 contains 14 residues. The ends were cut back, 5 bases at V and 4 bases at J, with 14 bases in the middle. CDR1 and CDR2 from the germline V gene are SEHNR and FQNEAQ (reference sequence). CDR3 nucleotides: TGTGCCAGCAGCAAGACACAGGGTGGCTATGGCTACACCTTC. Translated: CASSKTQGGYGYTF.

In this sample, this clonotype turned up many times. V and J are TRBV11-2 and TRBJ2-7, with 10 bases matching TRBD2. J was trimmed by 6 bases and V by 1 base; bases with no gene match: 6. CDR1 and CDR2 (germline): SGHAT, FQNNGV. The CDR3 is 15 residues long. CDR3 residues: CASSLGTSGTSEQYF. The CDR3 bases are TGTGCCAGCAGCTTAGGGACTAGCGGCACCAGCGAGCAGTACTTC.

The table lists this clonotype with a few counts. V usage is TRBV9 and J usage is TRBJ2-2, with 9 positions matching TRBD1. This CDR3 has 16 amino acids. Germline V gene data show CDR1 as SGDLS and CDR2 as YYNGEE. With V trimmed by 2 bases and J by 6 bases, 8 bases remained unmatched. CDR3 DNA: TGTGCCAGCAGCGTTCGGACAGGGGCTATCGCCGGGGAGCTGTTTTTT. It is translated as CASSVRTGAIAGELFF. Combining the CDR3 with reference TRBV9 and TRBJ2-2 gives the whole variable domain DSGVTQTPKHLITATGQRVTLRCSPRSGDLSVYWYQQSLDQGLQFLIQYYNGEERAKGNILERFSAQQFPDLHSELNLSSLELGDSALYFCASSVRTGAIAGELFFGEGSRLTVL.

Many counts were recorded for this clonotype. The chain couples TRBV27 to TRBJ2-7, with 7 bases lining up with TRBD1. The ends lost 4 bases at V and 6 bases at J; junction bases unmatched: 12. The germline V gene has CDR1 MNHEY and CDR2 SMNVEV (reference sequence). This CDR3 contains 15 residues. The CDR3 loop is CASSSPGQRLSEQYF. CDR3 bases: TGTGCCAGCAGTTCGCCGGGACAGCGTCTGTCCGAGCAGTACTTC.

The rearrangement links TRBV12-3 or TRBV12-4 to TRBJ1-2, with 9 nucleotides matching TRBD1. This CDR3 region has 16 residues. V lost 4 bases, J lost 2 bases, and 8 bases stayed unmatched. The CDR3 DNA reads TGTGCCAGCAGTTCCACCTTAGGACAGGGGAACTATGGCTACACCTTC. Translated: CASSSTLGQGNYGYTF.

This clonotype has ten or more counts. The chain combines TRBV4-1 with TRBJ2-7; 12 positions match TRBD2. The CDR3 is 16 amino acids. CDR1 is MGHRA and CDR2 is YSYEKL in the germline V gene. J gave up 3 bases and V 2 bases, and 5 bases lay outside the gene matches. The CDR3 DNA sequence: TGCGCCAGCAGCCAACAACTAGCGGGAGGACGCTACGAGCAGTACTTC. The encoded protein is CASSQQLAGGRYEQYF.

The CDR3 sequence is CASSAQGSEQYF. The CDR3 DNA sequence: TGTGCCAGCAGTGCACAGGGGAGCGAGCAGTACTTC. The chain is built from TRBV28 and TRBJ2-7, with 7 bases lining up with TRBD1. Trimming took 5 bases from V and 6 from J; bases not matched to a gene: 4. The CDR3 consists of 12 residues. In germline, CDR1 is MDHEN, CDR2 SYDVKM.

In its sample, this clonotype was seen many times. The V call is TRBV12-5, the J call TRBJ2-3; 10 nucleotides align to TRBD2. The V gene's germline CDR1 is LGHNT and CDR2 FRNRAP. The CDR3 loop spans 17 amino acids. V shed 0 bases, J shed 3 bases, and the junction held 6 bases outside the gene matches. The CDR3 DNA is TGTGCTAGTGGTTTGGTACAGACTAGCGGGTCAACAGATACGCAGTATTTT. Protein: CASGLVQTSGSTDTQYF.

This clonotype was recorded at least ten times. This sequence joins TRBV12-3 or TRBV12-4 and TRBJ1-2; D not certain. V lost 3 bases and J lost 7, with 9 bases in between. The CDR3 consists of 12 residues. The CDR3 sequence is CASSFDAGGYTF. For the CDR3, the DNA is TGTGCCAGCAGTTTCGATGCTGGTGGCTACACCTTC.

The table lists this clonotype with many counts. The chain has TRBV6-1 and TRBJ2-6; D might be TRBD1 (5 bases). Per the germline V gene, CDR1 is MNHNS and CDR2 is SASEGT. The CDR3 runs to 18 residues. V lost 2 bases to trimming and J lost 0 bases, with 14 bases between them. The CDR3 sequence: CASSETVRVGSGANVLTF. The CDR3 DNA follows: TGTGCCAGCAGTGAAACGGTCAGGGTGGGCTCTGGGGCCAACGTCCTGACTTTC.

This clonotype has more than one count but fewer than ten. This rearrangement joins TRBV5-1 to TRBJ1-1; TRBD1 is a possible D gene (6 bases). Germline V gene sequence: CDR1 SGHRS, CDR2 YFSETQ. The CDR3 extends over 15 amino acids. V lost 0 bases, J lost 4 bases, and 13 bases lay in between. CDR3 bases: TGCGCCAGCAGCTTGGCCTTGTCAGGGGCCACTGAAGCTTTCTTT. This encodes CASSLALSGATEAFF.

V and J are TRBV6-2 or TRBV6-3 and TRBJ2-5; the D is unclear. Trimming removed 8 bases from V and 5 bases from J, with 12 bases in between. In germline, CDR1 is MNHEY, CDR2 SVGEGT. The CDR3 is 12 amino acids. The CDR3 loop reads CASETRAETQYF. In DNA, the CDR3 is TGTGCCAGCGAGACACGAGCGGAGACCCAGTACTTC.